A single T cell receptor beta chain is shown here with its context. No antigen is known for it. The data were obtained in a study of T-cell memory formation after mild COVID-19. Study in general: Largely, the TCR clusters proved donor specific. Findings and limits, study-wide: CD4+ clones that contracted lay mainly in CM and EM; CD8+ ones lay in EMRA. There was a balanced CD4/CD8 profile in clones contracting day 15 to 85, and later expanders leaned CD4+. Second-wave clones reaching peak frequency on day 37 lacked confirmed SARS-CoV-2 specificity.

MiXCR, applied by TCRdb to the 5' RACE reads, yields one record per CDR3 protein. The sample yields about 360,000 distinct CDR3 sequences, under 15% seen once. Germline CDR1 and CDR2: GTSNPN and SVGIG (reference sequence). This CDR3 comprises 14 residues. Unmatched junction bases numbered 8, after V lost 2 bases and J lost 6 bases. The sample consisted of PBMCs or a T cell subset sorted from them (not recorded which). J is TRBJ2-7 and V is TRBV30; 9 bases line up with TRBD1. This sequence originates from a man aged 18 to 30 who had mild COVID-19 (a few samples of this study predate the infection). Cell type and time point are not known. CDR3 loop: CAWSWTGQGSEQYF. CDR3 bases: TGTGCCTGGAGTTGGACGGGACAGGGTTCCGAGCAGTACTTC.